This entry lists 9 T cell receptor beta chains sequenced from one sample in a study of T cell responses to AZD1222 COVID-19 vaccine. This table comes from immunoSEQ multiplex PCR, and its TCRdb copy is limited to in-frame clones, with some not included. The sample has over 100,000 clones; almost 85% are singletons. The sample consisted of peripheral blood, taken on day 0 of AZD1222 vaccination. The receptors originated from an adult in good health.

The chain uses TRBV6-4 and TRBJ1-5, with TRBD1 matching over 9 bases. Germline-derived CDR1 and CDR2 are MRHNA and SNTAGT. CDR3 length equals 15 residues. V was clipped by 6 bases and J by 5 bases; unmatched bases: 8. CDR3 coding DNA: TGTGCCAGCAGAGCTACCGGGACAGGGCATCAGCCCCAGCATTTT. Encoded protein: CASRATGTGHQPQHF.

V and J are TRBV4-3 and TRBJ1-2; TRBD1 might be the D (6 bases). V gave up 0 bases and J gave up 5 bases, with 13 bases separating them. This CDR3 has 15 residues. Looked up from germline, CDR1 is LGHNA and CDR2 is YSLEER. This chain's CDR3 is CASSQEEGQGYGYTF. CDR3 sequence (DNA): TGCGCCAGCAGCCAAGAGGAGGGTCAGGGGTATGGCTACACCTTC.

This clone was observed a few times. This chain uses TRBV7-2 with TRBJ1-3; 8 nucleotides line up with TRBD1. The germline V gene has CDR1 SGHTA and CDR2 FQGNSA. This CDR3 spans 14 amino acids. The junction had 3 bases not matched to a gene; V was cut back by 6 bases and J by 2 bases. In nucleotides, the CDR3 is TGTGCCAGCAGTCGACAGGGGACTGGAAACACCATATATTTT. This codes for CASSRQGTGNTIYF.

The V call is TRBV6-5, the J call TRBJ1-6; unclear D gene. There are 12 residues in the CDR3. Germline V gene data show CDR1 as MNHEY and CDR2 as SVGAGI. Trimming pared 8 bases from V and 3 bases from J, leaving 5 bases between. The CDR3 DNA is TGTGCCAGCGGGAGCTATAATTCACCCCTCCACTTT. Translation gives CASGSYNSPLHF.

The rearrangement links TRBV2 to TRBJ2-7; D is possibly TRBD2 (5 bases). There are 12 residues in the CDR3. CDR1 and CDR2 (germline): SNHLY, FYNNEI. The V end lost 6 bases, the J end lost 4 bases, and 10 bases lay between the germline ends. The CDR3: CASRVSAYEQYF. DNA of the CDR3: TGTGCCAGCAGGGTTAGCGCGTACGAGCAGTACTTC.

Notes on this clone: Other DNA sequences within the sample encode an identical CDR3. The chain joins TRBV19 to TRBJ1-1; D gene uncertain. Trimming removed 3 bases at V and 1 base at J, with 6 bases between. The CDR3 is made up of 13 amino acids. CDR1 LNHDA and CDR2 SQIVND come from the germline V gene (reference sequence). The CDR3 reads CASSIEGNTEAFF. CDR3 sequence (DNA): TGTGCCAGTAGTATTGAGGGGAACACTGAAGCTTTCTTT.

This rearrangement joins TRBV6-4 to TRBJ1-2; D remains unclear. V lost 3 bases and J 8 bases, leaving 13 bases between the germline ends. CDR1 is MRHNA, CDR2 SNTAGT, per germline. The CDR3 sequence is 13 residues long. CDR3 amino acids: CASSEMASGGYTF. CDR3 sequence (DNA): TGTGCCAGCAGTGAGATGGCGTCCGGGGGCTACACCTTC.

This clone has a handful of counts. This chain uses TRBV5-4 with TRBJ2-1; 9 bases map to TRBD2. Germline V lookup: CDR1 SGHNT, CDR2 YYREEE (reference sequence). The CDR3 covers 15 residues. Trimming at V came to 3 bases and at J to 7 bases, leaving 8 bases not matched to a gene. CDR3 in DNA: TGTGCCAGCAGCTCCCCTTGGCGGGGGGGAAATGAGCAGTTCTTC. Translation: CASSSPWRGGNEQFF.

The chain employs TRBV3-1 (or the pseudogene TRBV3-2) and TRBJ1-6; 7 bases fit TRBD1. Germline lookup yields CDR1 LGHDT and CDR2 YNNKEL (reference sequence). This CDR3 contains 14 residues. V gave up 8 bases and J gave up 7 bases; unmatched junction bases: 8. The chain's CDR3 is CASRRGQQNSPLHF. The CDR3 DNA sequence: TGTGCCAGCCGTAGGGGACAGCAAAATTCACCCCTCCACTTT.